The text below deals with one T cell receptor beta chain. The record originates from a study of blood T cell repertoires in COVID-19. About the study: There were acute and convalescent COVID-19 samples, and they came from the United States, Italy and Spain.

V was shortened by 7 bases and J by 0 bases, with 9 bases between the two germline ends. Germline V gene lookup returns CDR1 SNHLY and CDR2 FYNNEI. The CDR3 runs 14 residues. Data came from immunoSEQ multiplex PCR; TCRdb stores just in-frame clones and leaves some out. The sample records 370,000 or so clones, about 90% being singletons. The age range of participants was roughly 18 to 90 years, with residence in about 25 US areas. The sequencing input was PBMCs or T cells enriched from blood (not recorded which). This rearrangement joins TRBV2 to TRBJ2-2, with D unresolved. This TCR was sampled from a man aged 25 to 40 who had recovered from COVID-19. The CDR3 DNA reads as TGTGCCAGCAACCGGGTCACGAACACCGGGGAGCTGTTTTTT. Translation gives CASNRVTNTGELFF.